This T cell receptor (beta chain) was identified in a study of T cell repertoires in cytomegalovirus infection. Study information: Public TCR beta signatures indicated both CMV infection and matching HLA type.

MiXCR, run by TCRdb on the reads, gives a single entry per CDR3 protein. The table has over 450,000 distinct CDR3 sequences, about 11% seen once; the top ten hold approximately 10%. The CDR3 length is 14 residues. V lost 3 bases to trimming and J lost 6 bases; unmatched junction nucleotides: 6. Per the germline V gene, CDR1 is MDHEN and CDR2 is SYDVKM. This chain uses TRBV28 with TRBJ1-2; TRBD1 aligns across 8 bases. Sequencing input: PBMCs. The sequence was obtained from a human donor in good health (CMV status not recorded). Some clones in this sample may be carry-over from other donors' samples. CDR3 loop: CASSFYQGANGYTF. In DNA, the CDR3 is TGTGCCAGCAGTTTTTATCAGGGGGCGAATGGCTACACCTTC.